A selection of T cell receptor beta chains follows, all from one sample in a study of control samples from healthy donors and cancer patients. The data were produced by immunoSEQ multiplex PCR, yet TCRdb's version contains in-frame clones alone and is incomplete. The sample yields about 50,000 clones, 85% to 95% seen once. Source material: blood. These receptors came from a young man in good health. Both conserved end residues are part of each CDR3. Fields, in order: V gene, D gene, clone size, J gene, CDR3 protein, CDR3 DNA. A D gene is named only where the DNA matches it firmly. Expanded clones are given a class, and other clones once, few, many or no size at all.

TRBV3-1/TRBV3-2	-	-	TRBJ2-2	CASSPRGERAGELFF	TGTGCCAGCAGCCCCCGCGGCGAGCGGGCCGGGGAGCTGTTTTTT
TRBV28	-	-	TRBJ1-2	CASSIDYGYTF	TGTGCCAGCAGTATAGACTATGGCTACACCTTC
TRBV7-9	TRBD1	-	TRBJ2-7	CASRPDRDEQYF	TGTGCCAGCAGACCAGACAGGGACGAGCAGTACTTC
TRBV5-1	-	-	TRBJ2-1	CASSLALTLYNEQFF	TGCGCCAGCAGCTTGGCCCTTACCCTTTACAATGAGCAGTTCTTC
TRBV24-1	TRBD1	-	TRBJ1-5	CATSYNRGCNQPQHF	TGTGCCACCAGTTACAACAGGGGCTGCAATCAGCCCCAGCATTTT
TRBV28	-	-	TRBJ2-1	CASSTGDTYNEQFF	TGTGCCAGCAGTACGGGGGATACCTACAATGAGCAGTTCTTC
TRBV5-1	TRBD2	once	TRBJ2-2	CASSPGLAGDTGELFF	TGCGCCAGCAGCCCAGGACTAGCGGGAGACACCGGGGAGCTGTTTTTT
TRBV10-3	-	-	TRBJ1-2	CAISENTALNGYTF	TGTGCCATCAGTGAGAATACAGCACTTAATGGCTACACCTTC
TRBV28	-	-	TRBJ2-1	CASSLAGRLYNEQFF	TGTGCCAGCAGTTTAGCGGGACGATTGTACAATGAGCAGTTCTTC
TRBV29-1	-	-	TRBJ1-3	CSVVRGNSGNTIYF	TGCAGCGTTGTGAGAGGGAACTCTGGAAACACCATATATTTT
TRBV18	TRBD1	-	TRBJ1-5	CASSAPDRGEQPQHF	TGTGCCAGCTCAGCCCCCGACAGGGGTGAGCAGCCCCAGCATTTT
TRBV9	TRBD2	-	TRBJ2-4	CASSSRTGGDIQYF	TGTGCCAGCAGCTCCCGGACGGGGGGAGACATTCAGTACTTC
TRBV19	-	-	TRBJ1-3	CASSLSPRAGNTIYF	TGTGCCAGTAGCCTTTCCCCCAGAGCAGGAAACACCATATATTTT
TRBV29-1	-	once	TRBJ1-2	CSVDRGHTF	TGCAGCGTTGATCGGGGGCACACCTTC